This TCR beta chain was retrieved from a study of fetal regulatory T cell absence and autoimmunity. As for the study in general: Without clinical diabetes, IPEX patients showed exocrine pancreas autoimmunity.

Study results and caveats: Some top pancreas TCR clones were over 95-fold enriched versus cord blood. Cord blood and pancreas showed broadly similar TRB gene family usage.

Concerning this clone: Antigen specificity is unknown.

The data were produced by immunoSEQ multiplex PCR, yet TCRdb's version contains in-frame clones alone and is incomplete. Of about 50,000 clones in the sample, just under 85% are singletons; the top ten hold 0.35% to 0.45%. This receptor was identified in a newborn boy with IPEX syndrome. The specimen was cord blood.

CDR3 sequence reads: CASSLSIQGWPQHF. In DNA form, the CDR3 reads TGTGCCAGCAGTTTATCGATACAGGGCTGGCCCCAGCATTTT. The rearrangement joins TRBV27 to TRBJ1-5, with a tentative D call TRBD1 (6 bases). CDR3 length: 14 residues. Germline V gene lookup returns CDR1 MNHEY and CDR2 SMNVEV (reference sequence). V was pared by 0 bases and J by 9 bases, with 12 bases between.